This T cell receptor (beta chain) was observed in a study of regulatory T cells in long-lasting Graves disease. CDR3 regions were amplified by Arm-PCR using iRepertoire HTBI primers to build TCR beta libraries. MiXCR, applied by TCRdb to the multiplex PCR reads, yields one record per CDR3 protein. The table records about 540,000 distinct CDR3 sequences, approximately 13% of them present only once. This clonotype has at least ten counts. At one end the junction does not follow the germline gene, possibly because of a read error. Time point specified: newly diagnosed GD, antithyroid drugs for less than 3 months. PBMCs were the source of the RNA used for TCR sequencing. The CDR3 length is 15 residues. Germline V gene lookup returns CDR1 LGHDT and CDR2 YNNKEL (reference sequence). These same records also appear under a second study, on T cells in Graves' hyperthyroidism and ophthalmopathy.

The sequencing used peripheral blood mononuclear cells (PBMCs), collected at new diagnosis, from a patient treated with antithyroid drugs. This receptor was taken from a man between 25 and 39 years old with Graves disease. V gene TRBV3-1 combines with J gene TRBJ2-3, with a weak D call TRBD1 (6 bases). The CDR3: CASSQTPTGGDTQCF. For the CDR3, the DNA is TGTGCCAGCAGCCAGACCCCGACAGGCGGAGATACGCAGTGTTTT.